Below, 18 T cell receptor beta chains from the same sample are listed, as sequenced in a study of T cell responses to AZD1222 COVID-19 vaccine. Generated by immunoSEQ multiplex PCR, the TCRdb table keeps only in-frame clones and is missing some. The data hold about 110,000 clones, with around 90% observed a single time. Here the sequenced sample was peripheral blood, taken on day 0 of AZD1222 vaccination. The receptors come from an adult in good health.

The chain's CDR3 is CASSWTGGITDTQYF. The CDR3 DNA reads as TGTGCCAGCAGCTGGACGGGGGGGATCACAGATACGCAGTATTTT. V and J are TRBV7-3 and TRBJ2-3; TRBD2 aligns across 8 bases. This CDR3 spans 15 amino acids. After removal of 4 bases from V and 2 bases from J, the junction contained 5 bases not matched to a gene. Germline-derived CDR1 and CDR2 are SGHTA and FQGTGA.

The CDR3 spells CASSTNPGQASYGYTF. The CDR3 DNA is TGCGCCAGCAGCACGAACCCGGGACAGGCCTCATATGGCTACACCTTC. The chain is built from TRBV5-1 and TRBJ1-2, with 8 positions matching TRBD1. The junction had 13 bases not matched to a gene; V was cut back by 4 bases and J by 5 bases. Per the germline V gene, CDR1 is SGHRS and CDR2 is YFSETQ. This CDR3 is 16 amino acids long. Looking up the rest from reference TRBV5-1 and TRBJ1-2 gives the full variable domain: KAGVTQTPRYLIKTRGQQVTLSCSPISGHRSVSWYQQTPGQGLQFLFEYFSETQRNKGNFPGRFSGRQFSNSRSEMNVSTLELGDSALYLCASSTNPGQASYGYTFGSGTRLTVV.

V gene TRBV29-1 combines with J gene TRBJ1-2, with 7 bases fitting TRBD1. Germline V lookup: CDR1 SQVTM, CDR2 ANQGSEA. Trimming cost V 4 bases and J 4 bases; bases outside gene matches: 9. The CDR3 length is 14 residues. The DNA of the CDR3 is TGCAGCGTTGGGGAACGACAGGGTGGCTATGGCTACACCTTC. Amino acid sequence: CSVGERQGGYGYTF.

The V gene is TRBV4-3, the J gene TRBJ1-3; TRBD1 matches 7 bases. Per germline, CDR1 LGHNA and CDR2 YSLEER. V trimming: 0 bases; J trimming: 4 bases; junction bases outside the gene matches: 6. CDR3 size: 16 residues. CDR3 nucleotide sequence: TGCGCCAGCAGCCAAGATCTGAGGGGGCCGGGAAACACCATATATTTT. Its translation is CASSQDLRGPGNTIYF.

This clone has a single count. The chain joins TRBV3-1 (or the pseudogene TRBV3-2) to TRBJ2-1, with TRBD2 matching 11 bases. Per the germline V gene, CDR1 is LGHDT and CDR2 is YNNKEL (reference sequence). There are 19 residues in the CDR3. The V segment lost 0 bases and the J segment 3 bases; nucleotides outside the gene matches: 10. CDR3 loop: CASSQDRASGGPLYNEQFF. The CDR3 bases are TGTGCCAGCAGCCAAGATCGGGCTAGCGGGGGGCCCCTCTACAATGAGCAGTTCTTC.

The chain is built from TRBV5-1 and TRBJ2-7; D may be TRBD1 or TRBD2 (5 bases each). This CDR3 region has 14 residues. V was clipped by 4 bases and J by 2 bases, with 13 bases between them. CDR1 SGHRS and CDR2 YFSETQ come from the germline V gene. CDR3 loop: CASSVGDGPYEQYF. CDR3 nucleotide sequence: TGCGCCAGCAGCGTAGGGGACGGACCCTACGAGCAGTACTTC. The entire variable domain, with the rest obtained from reference TRBV5-1 and TRBJ2-7, is as follows: KAGVTQTPRYLIKTRGQQVTLSCSPISGHRSVSWYQQTPGQGLQFLFEYFSETQRNKGNFPGRFSGRQFSNSRSEMNVSTLELGDSALYLCASSVGDGPYEQYFGPGTRLTVT.

The rearrangement links TRBV28 to TRBJ2-2; D is perhaps TRBD2 (7 bases). The CDR3 has 17 residues. V shed 5 bases and J shed 5 bases, with 21 bases lying between them. Germline V CDR1 and CDR2: MDHEN, SYDVKM. The CDR3 sequence: CASSPPKGGLGTGELFF. CDR3 nucleotides: TGTGCCAGCAGTCCGCCTAAGGGGGGGCTGGGGACCGGGGAGCTGTTTTTT.

The V call is TRBV4-2, the J call TRBJ1-4, with D perhaps matching TRBD1 (6 bases). Trimming removed 2 bases at V and 8 bases at J, with 18 bases between. Germline lookup yields CDR1 LGHNA and CDR2 YNFKEQ. This CDR3 has 16 amino acids. CDR3 DNA: TGTGCCAGCAGCCAATGGGGGAGCAGGGGCGAAGAAAAACTGTTTTTT. This gives the protein CASSQWGSRGEEKLFF.

This clone was counted at least ten times. This chain uses TRBV5-1 with TRBJ1-5; D gene uncertain. The germline gives CDR1 SGHRS, CDR2 YFSETQ. V lost 4 bases and J lost 6, with 17 bases in between. The CDR3 has 15 residues. CDR3 nucleotides: TGCGCCAGCAGCACGACGGGTAGTCGCGGTCAGCCCCAGCATTTT. Encoded protein: CASSTTGSRGQPQHF.

The chain carries TRBV27 and TRBJ2-2; a weak D match, TRBD1 (5 bases). CDR1 is MNHEY and CDR2 is SMNVEV in the germline V gene (reference sequence). V lost 0 bases and J 5 bases, leaving 7 bases between the germline ends. CDR3 length equals 14 residues. The CDR3 coding sequence is TGTGCCAGCAGTTTATCAGGGGATACCGGGGAGCTGTTTTTT. Amino acids: CASSLSGDTGELFF.

The chain employs TRBV6-4 and TRBJ1-1; no clear D. Trimming pared 2 bases from V and 1 base from J, leaving 5 bases between. Per germline, CDR1 MRHNA and CDR2 SNTAGT. The CDR3 totals 13 residues. CDR3: CASSDGWNTEAFF. The CDR3 coding sequence is TGTGCCAGCAGTGACGGCTGGAACACTGAAGCTTTCTTT.

CDR3 sequence: CASSAGLSTDTQYF. The CDR3 DNA sequence: TGTGCCAGCAGCGCGGGACTCAGCACAGATACGCAGTATTTT. The chain has TRBV9 and TRBJ2-3; a weak D match, TRBD2 (6 bases). The CDR3 length is 14 residues. Trimming removed 3 bases from V and 0 bases from J, with 8 bases in between. Germline CDR1 SGDLS, CDR2 YYNGEE.

V gene TRBV7-8 combines with J gene TRBJ2-5; TRBD2 is a possible D gene (5 bases). Per the germline V gene, CDR1 is SGHVS and CDR2 is FQNEAQ. Trimming shortened V by 5 bases and J by 5 bases, and 15 bases separated the two germline ends. The CDR3 is made up of 14 amino acids. The CDR3 DNA follows: TGTGCCAGCAGCACATCCGGGGTGGTCGAGACCCAGTACTTC. This codes for CASSTSGVVETQYF.

This rearrangement joins TRBV6-4 to TRBJ2-1; possibly TRBD1 or TRBD2 for D (5 bases each). This CDR3 has 12 residues. Germline V gene sequence: CDR1 MRHNA, CDR2 SNTAGT. Trimming left V 8 bases short and J 8 bases short, with 13 bases between. For the CDR3, the DNA is TGTGCCAGCCGAGGGCAGGGCGATGAGCAGTTCTTC. Translation: CASRGQGDEQFF.

V gene TRBV5-1 combines with J gene TRBJ2-5; D is unclear. V lost 5 bases, J lost 5 bases, and 7 bases lay in between. Germline CDR1 SGHRS, CDR2 YFSETQ. The CDR3 spans 11 residues. For the CDR3, the DNA is TGCGCCAGCAGAGTGGGGGAGACCCAGTACTTC. Protein sequence: CASRVGETQYF.

As for this clone: The sample contains more than one DNA sequence encoding this CDR3. J is TRBJ1-5 and V is TRBV10-3; a possible D gene is TRBD1 (5 bases). V lost 4 bases to trimming and J lost 5 bases, with 9 bases between them. CDR1 and CDR2 from the germline V gene are ENHRY and SYGVKD. The CDR3 totals 13 residues. CDR3 in DNA: TGTGCCATCAGTGGGGGGAGAGATCAGCCCCAGCATTTT. The encoded protein is CAISGGRDQPQHF.

The chain carries TRBV23-1 and TRBJ1-1, with no clear D. TRBV23-1 is marked as an open reading frame, function uncertain. The CDR3 covers 14 residues. Trimming removed 8 bases from V and 0 bases from J, with 13 bases in between. This CDR3 reads CASSVSSLNTEAFF. The DNA of the CDR3 is TGCGCCAGCTCAGTGTCTTCCTTGAACACTGAAGCTTTCTTT.

This chain links TRBV30 with TRBJ2-3, with 8 bases aligning to TRBD1. Trimming removed 3 bases from V and 3 bases from J; junction bases left unmatched: 5. The length of the CDR3 is 14 residues. Germline V gives CDR1 GTSNPN, CDR2 SVGIG (reference sequence). The CDR3 reads CAWRTGDSTDTQYF. CDR3 bases: TGTGCCTGGAGGACAGGGGACTCGACAGATACGCAGTATTTT.